A selection of T cell receptor beta chains follows, all from one sample in a study of blood T cell repertoires in COVID-19. Some clones are missing from TCRdb's copy, which holds only in-frame ones; the method was immunoSEQ multiplex PCR. The sample contains about 140,000 clones, about four fifths of which appear only once. The sequencing input was peripheral blood. These receptors were collected from a woman in her fifties or sixties with acute or convalescent COVID-19. Both conserved end residues are part of each CDR3. A D gene is named only where the DNA matches it firmly. Size tells how often a clone was seen (once, few, many) or the class of an expanded clone, and some rows leave it out.

d_gene	v_gene	j_gene	abundance	CDR3nt	CDR3aa
.	TRBV9	TRBJ2-2	once	TGTGCCAGCAGCGTTAGCGGACCGAACACCGGGGAGCTGTTTTTT	CASSVSGPNTGELFF
.	TRBV4-3	TRBJ2-7	few	TGCGCCAGCAGCCAAGTGCTGCGGTACGAGCAGTACTTC	CASSQVLRYEQYF
TRBD2	TRBV27	TRBJ2-3	.	TGTGCCAGCAGTTTATCAACGGGAGGGCCAGGGGATACGCAGTATTTT	CASSLSTGGPGDTQYF
.	TRBV4-2	TRBJ1-1	.	TGTGCCAGCAGCCAAGCAACGAGTACTGAAGCTTTCTTT	CASSQATSTEAFF
.	TRBV19	TRBJ2-5	.	TGTGCCAGTAGTACGATAGCGCGGTTCGGGACCCAGTACTTC	CASSTIARFGTQYF
.	TRBV28	TRBJ1-5	.	TGTGCCAGCAGGGGAGGGAATAGCAATCAGCCCCAGCATTTT	CASRGGNSNQPQHF
.	TRBV25-1	TRBJ2-1	.	TGTGCCAGCAGATCATGGGACATCAGCAATGAGCAGTTCTTC	CASRSWDISNEQFF
.	TRBV6-5	TRBJ1-2	.	TGTGCCAGCAGTTATTGGGGCCATGGCTACACCTTC	CASSYWGHGYTF
TRBD2	TRBV24-1	TRBJ2-7	.	TGTGCCACCAGTGATTCCGGTGGGGCTAGCGGGAGTTGGTACGAGCAGTACTTC	CATSDSGGASGSWYEQYF
.	TRBV7-2	TRBJ1-3	few	TGTGCCAGCAGCTTGGAAGGAACAGGGTACGCTGGAAACACCATATATTTT	CASSLEGTGYAGNTIYF
.	TRBV28	TRBJ1-2	.	TGTGCCAGCATCCCAGGGGACCGCTATGGCTACACCTTC	CASIPGDRYGYTF
.	TRBV19	TRBJ2-3	.	TGTGCCAGTACCCCAACAGGGGGGGGGACAGATACGCAGTATTTT	CASTPTGGGTDTQYF
TRBD1	TRBV7-2	TRBJ2-5	.	TGTGCCAGCAGCTCAAGACAGGGCAGGGGGACCCAGTACTTC	CASSSRQGRGTQYF
TRBD2	TRBV28	TRBJ2-2	.	TGTGCCAGCGGATCCATTGACGTCCTAGCGGGAGTTGGGGTGTTCACCGGGGAGCTGTTTTTT	CASGSIDVLAGVGVFTGELFF
TRBD2	TRBV24-1	TRBJ2-2	.	TGTGCCACCGGGCTAGCGGGAGTCCCCGGGGAGCTGTTTTTT	CATGLAGVPGELFF
.	TRBV28	TRBJ1-5	.	TGTGCCAGCAGTCGGAGGGTTTCGCTAGGGCCCCAGCATTTT	CASSRRVSLGPQHF
.	TRBV13	TRBJ1-5	once	TGTGCCAGCAGCTTTGGACTGTCGAATCAGCCCCAGCATTTT	CASSFGLSNQPQHF
TRBD1	TRBV3-1/TRBV3-2	TRBJ1-5	.	TGTGCCAGCAGCCAAACTGGGACAGGGGGAAATCAGCCCCAGCATTTT	CASSQTGTGGNQPQHF
TRBD1	TRBV7-9	TRBJ2-1	.	TGTGCCAGCAGCCAGGGGGCGTACAATGAGCAGTTCTTC	CASSQGAYNEQFF
TRBD1	TRBV5-1	TRBJ1-2	.	TGCGCCAGCAGGGGGACAGGGGGCGGAGGCTACACCTTC	CASRGTGGGGYTF
TRBD1	TRBV5-4	TRBJ1-2	.	TGTGCCAGCAGCCCTCGACAGGGTAGGATCTATGGCTACACCTTC	CASSPRQGRIYGYTF